This T cell receptor (beta chain) stems from a study of cytomegalovirus exposure and HLA in healthy donors. Note on this clone: Its antigen remains unknown.

From germline, CDR1 is MGHRA and CDR2 YSYEKL. The length of the CDR3 is 16 residues. V lost 1 base, J lost 4 bases, and 3 bases stayed unmatched. PCR primers comprised 60 Vbeta and 13 Jbeta primers. Data came from immunoSEQ multiplex PCR; TCRdb stores just in-frame clones and leaves some out. The table lists some 200,000 clones, 70% to 85% of them singletons. Overall study results and limits: Analysis performed later found over 15,000 TCR beta sequences associated with HLA alleles at 0.05 false discovery rate.

The source is a boy between 2 and 10 years old in good health and CMV-seronegative. This sequence joins TRBV4-1 and TRBJ2-1, with 11 bases fitting TRBD2. Source material: PBMCs. In nucleotides, the CDR3 is TGCGCCAGCAGCCAAGGGACTAGCGGGTTGTACAATGAGCAGTTCTTC. This codes for CASSQGTSGLYNEQFF.